The 7 T cell receptor beta chains reported below all come from one sample, sequenced in a study of blood T cell repertoires in COVID-19. The table came from immunoSEQ multiplex PCR; TCRdb's copy has only in-frame clones and leaves some out. Counted here are about 100,000 clones, approximately 83% occurring once; the ten biggest clones make up more than 3%. Sequenced sample: peripheral blood. All receptors come from a woman aged 80 or over with active or convalescent COVID-19.

This clone was seen a few times. The chain is built from TRBV9 and TRBJ2-2; the match to TRBD1 covers 8 bases. V was pared by 4 bases and J by 3 bases, with 8 bases of the junction left unmatched. CDR3 length: 16 amino acids. Germline CDR1 is SGDLS and CDR2 is YYNGEE. CDR3 loop: CASSPGQGRYTGELFF. For the CDR3, the DNA is TGTGCCAGCAGCCCAGGACAGGGAAGATACACCGGGGAGCTGTTTTTT.

The V and J genes are TRBV7-3 and TRBJ2-2, with no clear D. The CDR3 consists of 13 residues. CDR1 SGHTA and CDR2 FQGTGA come from the germline V gene. V lost 6 bases and J lost 4, with 9 bases in between. The CDR3, as DNA: TGTGCCAGCAGTTCTTTCTCCACCGGGGAGCTGTTTTTT. Residues: CASSSFSTGELFF.

Turning to this clone: Other nucleotide sequences in the sample specify the same CDR3. The chain has TRBV5-1 and TRBJ1-2, with 8 bases aligning to TRBD1. This CDR3 has 13 amino acids. The V and J ends lost 2 bases and 8 bases, in that order; junction bases with no gene match: 5. The germline gives CDR1 SGHRS, CDR2 YFSETQ. The CDR3 loop is CASSLGQGRGYTF. CDR3 nucleotide sequence: TGCGCCAGCAGCTTAGGACAGGGAAGGGGCTACACCTTC.

This chain uses TRBV12-5 with TRBJ1-1; 7 nucleotides agree with TRBD1. Unmatched junction bases numbered 2, after V lost 1 base and J lost 3 bases. CDR3 length: 14 residues. CDR1 and CDR2 (germline): LGHNT, FRNRAP. CDR3 nucleotide sequence: TGTGCTAGTGGTTTGGGGGACAGCTACACTGAAGCTTTCTTT. This encodes CASGLGDSYTEAFF. The full variable domain, with the rest looked up from reference TRBV12-5 and TRBJ1-1, is DARVTQTPRHKVTEMGQEVTMRCQPILGHNTVFWYRQTMMQGLELLAYFRNRAPLDDSGMPKDRFSAEMPDATLATLKIQPSEPRDSAVYFCASGLGDSYTEAFFGQGTRLTVV.

The rearrangement joins TRBV4-1 to TRBJ2-1; TRBD2 matches 14 bases. This CDR3 is 17 amino acids long. Germline values: CDR1 MGHRA, CDR2 YSYEKL. V gave up 0 bases and J gave up 9 bases; unmatched junction bases: 7. The CDR3 DNA sequence: TGCGCCAGCAGCCAAGACGGGACTAGCGGGAGTTTTCGTGAGCAGTTCTTC. It codes for CASSQDGTSGSFREQFF.

The chain couples TRBV9 to TRBJ1-3, with D hard to call. The germline CDR1 and CDR2 sequences are SGDLS and YYNGEE. CDR3 size: 15 residues. V was trimmed by 3 bases and J by 0 bases, leaving 10 bases between them. The CDR3 sequence: CASSGEGSSGNTIYF. Written as DNA, the CDR3 is TGTGCCAGCAGCGGTGAAGGGAGCTCTGGAAACACCATATATTTT.

J is TRBJ2-3 and V is TRBV7-9; D perhaps matches TRBD1 (5 bases). Germline assignment: CDR1 SEHNR and CDR2 FQNEAQ (reference sequence). The CDR3 has 15 residues. Trimming took 4 bases from V and 2 from J, leaving 13 bases between them. The CDR3 bases are TGTGCCAGCAGCTCAAACCTTGGACACACAGATACGCAGTATTTT. Translated, it gives CASSSNLGHTDTQYF.